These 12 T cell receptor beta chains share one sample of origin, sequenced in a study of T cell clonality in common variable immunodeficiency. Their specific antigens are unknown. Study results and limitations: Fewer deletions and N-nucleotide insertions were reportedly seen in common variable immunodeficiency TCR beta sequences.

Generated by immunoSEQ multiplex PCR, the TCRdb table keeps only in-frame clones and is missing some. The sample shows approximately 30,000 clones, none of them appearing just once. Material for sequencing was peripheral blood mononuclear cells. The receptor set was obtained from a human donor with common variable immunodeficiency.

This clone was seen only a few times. CDR3 bases read: TGTGCCAGCAGCCCGGGACTAGCGAGCTACAATGAG. Its protein product is CASSPGLASYNE. The entire CDR3 protein reads CASSPGLASYNEQFF. The rearrangement joins TRBV7-8 to TRBJ2-1; 10 bases map to TRBD2. From the germline J gene comes the end of the CDR3, since the read stops 3 residues before it. V shed 5 bases and J 3 bases; nucleotides not matched to a gene: 4. The V gene's germline CDR1 is SGHVS and CDR2 FQNEAQ. The CDR3 covers 15 residues.

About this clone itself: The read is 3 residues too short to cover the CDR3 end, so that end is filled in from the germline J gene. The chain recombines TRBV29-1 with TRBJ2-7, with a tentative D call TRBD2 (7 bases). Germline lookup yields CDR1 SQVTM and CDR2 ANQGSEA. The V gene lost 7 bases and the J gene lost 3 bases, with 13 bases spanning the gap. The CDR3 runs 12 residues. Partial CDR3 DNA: TGCAGCGCCCGGGGGGCGGGCTACGAG. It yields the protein CSARGAGYE. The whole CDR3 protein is CSARGAGYEQYF.

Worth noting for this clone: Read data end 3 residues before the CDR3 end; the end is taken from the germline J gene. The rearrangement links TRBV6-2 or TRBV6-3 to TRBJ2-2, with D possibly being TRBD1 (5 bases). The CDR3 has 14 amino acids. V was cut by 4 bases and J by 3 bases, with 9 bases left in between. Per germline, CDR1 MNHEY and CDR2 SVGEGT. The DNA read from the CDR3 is TGTGCCAGCAGTTCAATAGGGGACACCGGGGAG. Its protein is CASSSIGDTGE. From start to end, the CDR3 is CASSSIGDTGELFF.

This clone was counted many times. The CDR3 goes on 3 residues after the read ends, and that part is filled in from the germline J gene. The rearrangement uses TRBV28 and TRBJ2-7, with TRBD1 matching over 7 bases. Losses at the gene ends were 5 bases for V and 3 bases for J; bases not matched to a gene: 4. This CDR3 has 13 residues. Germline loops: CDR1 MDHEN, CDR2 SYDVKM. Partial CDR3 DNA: TGTGCCAGCAGTGAGACAGGGATCTACGAG. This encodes CASSETGIYE. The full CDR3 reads CASSETGIYEQYF.

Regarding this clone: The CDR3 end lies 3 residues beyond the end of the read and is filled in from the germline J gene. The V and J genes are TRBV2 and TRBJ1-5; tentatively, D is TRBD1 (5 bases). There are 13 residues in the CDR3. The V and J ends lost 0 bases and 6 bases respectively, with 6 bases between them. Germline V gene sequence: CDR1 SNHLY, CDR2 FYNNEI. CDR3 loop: CASSEARGQPQHF. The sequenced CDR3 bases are TGTGCCAGCAGTGAAGCGAGGGGTCAGCCC.

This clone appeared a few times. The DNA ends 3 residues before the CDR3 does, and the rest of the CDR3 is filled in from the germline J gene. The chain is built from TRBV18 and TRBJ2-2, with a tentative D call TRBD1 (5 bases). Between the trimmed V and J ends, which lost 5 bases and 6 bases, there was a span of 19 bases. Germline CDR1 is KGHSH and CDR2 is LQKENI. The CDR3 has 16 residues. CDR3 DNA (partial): TGTGCCAGCTCATCCTACTCCGGTTTAGGGGCCGGGGAG. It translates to CASSSYSGLGAGE. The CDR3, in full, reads CASSSYSGLGAGELFF.

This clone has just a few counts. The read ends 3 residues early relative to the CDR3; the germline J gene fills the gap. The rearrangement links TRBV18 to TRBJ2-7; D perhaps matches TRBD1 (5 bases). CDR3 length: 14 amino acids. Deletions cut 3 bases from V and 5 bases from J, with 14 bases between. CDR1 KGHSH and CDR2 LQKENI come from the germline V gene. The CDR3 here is CASSPRAGKNEQYF. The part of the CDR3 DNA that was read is TGTGCCAGCTCACCCAGGGCAGGGAAGAACGAG.

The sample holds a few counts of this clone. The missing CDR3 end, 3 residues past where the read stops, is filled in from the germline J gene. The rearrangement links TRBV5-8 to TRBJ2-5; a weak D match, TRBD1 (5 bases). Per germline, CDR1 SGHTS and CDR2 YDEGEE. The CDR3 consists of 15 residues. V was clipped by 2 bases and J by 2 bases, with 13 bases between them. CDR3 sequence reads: CASSFGQNEQETQYF. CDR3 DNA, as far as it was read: TGTGCCAGCAGCTTTGGACAAAACGAGCAAGAGACC.

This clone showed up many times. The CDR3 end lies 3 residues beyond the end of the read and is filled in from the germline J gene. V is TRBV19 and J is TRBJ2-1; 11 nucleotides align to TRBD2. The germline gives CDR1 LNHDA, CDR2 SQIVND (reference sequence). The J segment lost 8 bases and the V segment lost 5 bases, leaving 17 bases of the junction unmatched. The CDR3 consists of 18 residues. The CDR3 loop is CASSGRGVAGGIRYEQFF. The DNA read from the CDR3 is TGTGCCAGTAGTGGACGTGGGGTAGCGGGGGGGATTAGGTATGAG.

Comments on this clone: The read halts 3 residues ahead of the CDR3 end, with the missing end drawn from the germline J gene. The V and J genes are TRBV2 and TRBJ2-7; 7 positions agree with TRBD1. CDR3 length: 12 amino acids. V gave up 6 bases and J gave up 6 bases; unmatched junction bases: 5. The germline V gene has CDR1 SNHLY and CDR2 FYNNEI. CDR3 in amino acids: CASRDDRVEQYF. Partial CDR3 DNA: TGTGCCAGCAGGGATGACAGGGTCGAG.

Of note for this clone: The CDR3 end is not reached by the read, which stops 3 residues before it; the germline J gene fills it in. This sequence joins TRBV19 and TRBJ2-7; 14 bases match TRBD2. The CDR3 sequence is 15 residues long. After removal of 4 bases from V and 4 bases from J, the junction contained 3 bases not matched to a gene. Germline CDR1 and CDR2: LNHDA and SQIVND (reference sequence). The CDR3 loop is CASSRGTSGGYEQYF. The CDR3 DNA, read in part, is TGTGCCAGTAGTAGAGGGACTAGCGGGGGATACGAG.

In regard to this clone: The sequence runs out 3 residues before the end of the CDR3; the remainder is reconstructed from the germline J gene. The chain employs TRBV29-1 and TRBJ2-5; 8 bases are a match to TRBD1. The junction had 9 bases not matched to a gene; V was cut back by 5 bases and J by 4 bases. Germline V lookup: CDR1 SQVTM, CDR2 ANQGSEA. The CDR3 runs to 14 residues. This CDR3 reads CSVPFTGGGETQYF. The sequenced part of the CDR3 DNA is TGCAGCGTTCCATTTACAGGGGGTGGAGAGACC.